What follows are 15 T cell receptor beta chains derived from one specimen sequenced in a study of cytomegalovirus exposure and HLA in healthy donors. Vbeta (60) and Jbeta (13) primers were used in the PCR. Using immunoSEQ multiplex PCR, the repertoire was profiled, and TCRdb retains in-frame clones only, with some absent. The sample carries about 94,000 clones, more than 60% recorded once. The sequencing sample was made of PBMCs. These receptors were collected from a man between 25 and 39 years old in good health and CMV-seronegative.

The V and J genes are TRBV10-2 and TRBJ2-7; TRBD1 might be the D (5 bases). Germline V CDR1 and CDR2: WSHSY, SAAADI. V lost 7 bases to trimming and J lost 5 bases, with 21 bases between them. The CDR3 loop spans 15 amino acids. This CDR3 reads CASTPSQGLGNEQYF. CDR3 sequence (DNA): TGCGCCAGCACCCCGTCCCAGGGTCTCGGTAACGAGCAGTACTTC.

This clone has a handful of counts. V is TRBV9 and J is TRBJ2-5; TRBD2 matches 10 bases. Looked up from germline, CDR1 is SGDLS and CDR2 is YYNGEE. The CDR3 is made up of 15 amino acids. J was trimmed by 4 bases and V by 3 bases; bases with no gene match: 6. Written as DNA, the CDR3 is TGTGCCAGCAGCGCTACTAGCGGGATATCAGAGACCCAGTACTTC. It codes for CASSATSGISETQYF.

V gene TRBV29-1 combines with J gene TRBJ2-3; 8 bases map to TRBD2. This CDR3 has 14 residues. Germline CDR1 reads SQVTM; CDR2 reads ANQGSEA. V lost 5 bases and J lost 9; bases outside the gene matches: 13. The CDR3 sequence: CSVNPAGAAGTQYF. The DNA for the CDR3 is TGCAGCGTTAATCCAGCGGGGGCCGCCGGGACGCAGTATTTT.

The V and J genes are TRBV6-1 and TRBJ2-3; 9 bases line up with TRBD1. V lost 3 bases, J lost 4 bases, and 11 bases stayed unmatched. This CDR3 comprises 17 residues. Germline assignment: CDR1 MNHNS and CDR2 SASEGT. DNA of the CDR3: TGTGCCAGCAGTGACACTTTGCAGACAGGGGGACCAGATACGCAGTATTTT. It is translated as CASSDTLQTGGPDTQYF.

The chain joins TRBV19 to TRBJ1-5; 11 positions agree with TRBD1. Germline trimming cut 7 bases from V and 6 bases from J; bases unmatched to any gene: 5. CDR3 size: 14 residues. Germline V gene data show CDR1 as LNHDA and CDR2 as SQIVND (reference sequence). The CDR3 DNA sequence: TGTGCCAGTAATTCGGACAGGGGGCTTCAGCCCCAGCATTTT. Translating gives CASNSDRGLQPQHF.

The chain recombines TRBV4-3 with TRBJ2-6, with D unresolved. The germline CDR1 and CDR2 sequences are LGHNA and YSLEER. The V end was cut by 0 bases, the J end by 0 bases, with 9 bases between. The CDR3 runs 17 residues. The CDR3 region has the DNA TGCGCCAGCAGCCAAGAAGGAGAATTCTCTGGGGCCAACGTCCTGACTTTC. It specifies CASSQEGEFSGANVLTF.

V gene TRBV11-3 combines with J gene TRBJ2-3; TRBD2 aligns across 11 bases. This CDR3 is 16 amino acids long. Germline assignment: CDR1 SGHNT and CDR2 YENEEA. J was trimmed by 0 bases and V by 3 bases; bases with no gene match: 2. CDR3 DNA sequence: TGTGCCAGCAGCTTGTCTAGCGGGGGGAGCACAGATACGCAGTATTTT. This translates into CASSLSSGGSTDTQYF.

This clone has just a few counts. The chain is built from TRBV28 and TRBJ1-5, with D hard to call. The germline V and J ends were trimmed by 10 bases and 0 bases, with 13 bases remaining between them. The CDR3 consists of 14 residues. Per the germline V gene, CDR1 is MDHEN and CDR2 is SYDVKM. The CDR3 DNA reads TGTGCCATTACACAACAAAATAGCAATCAGCCCCAGCATTTT. Translation gives CAITQQNSNQPQHF.

This clone was counted once. The chain employs TRBV4-2 and TRBJ1-3; 8 bases are shared with TRBD1. Trimming removed 4 bases from V and 4 bases from J; junction bases left unmatched: 3. Germline lookup yields CDR1 LGHNA and CDR2 YNFKEQ. CDR3 size: 14 residues. CDR3 sequence reads: CASSPGTGGNTIYF. The CDR3, as DNA: TGTGCCAGCAGCCCCGGGACAGGAGGAAACACCATATATTTT.

This chain connects TRBV15 to TRBJ2-1; 7 bases agree with TRBD2. Germline V gene data show CDR1 as LNHNV and CDR2 as YYDKDF (reference sequence). J was trimmed by 4 bases and V by 5 bases; bases with no gene match: 14. CDR3 length: 17 amino acids. The CDR3 sequence is CATSPVSGLGLYNEQFF. In DNA form, the CDR3 reads TGTGCCACCAGCCCCGTCTCAGGACTAGGGCTTTACAATGAGCAGTTCTTC.

This chain joins TRBV2 and TRBJ2-7, with TRBD2 as a possible D gene (6 bases). Per the germline V gene, CDR1 is SNHLY and CDR2 is FYNNEI. The CDR3 has 15 residues. V gave up 5 bases and J gave up 0 bases, with 14 bases separating them. The CDR3 region is CASSRDGTLSYEQYF. CDR3 bases: TGTGCCAGCAGTAGAGACGGGACTCTCTCCTACGAGCAGTACTTC.

For the CDR3, the DNA is TGTGCCAGCAGTGATGGGGAAGGGGACTACAATGAGCAGTTCTTC. Translating gives CASSDGEGDYNEQFF. The chain combines TRBV6-1 with TRBJ2-1; possibly TRBD1 for D (5 bases). The CDR3 extends over 15 amino acids. V was shortened by 3 bases and J by 3 bases, with 12 bases between the two germline ends. CDR1 and CDR2 (germline): MNHNS, SASEGT.

This clone was picked up a small number of times. V gene TRBV27 combines with J gene TRBJ2-1, with D unclear. This CDR3 region has 11 residues. Germline lookup yields CDR1 MNHEY and CDR2 SMNVEV (reference sequence). Trimming cost V 7 bases and J 15 bases, with 16 bases left between them. The CDR3 sequence: CASNLSVSRFF. CDR3 DNA sequence: TGTGCCAGCAATCTAAGCGTATCACGGTTCTTC.

This chain connects TRBV7-3 to TRBJ1-2; no clear D. V was trimmed by 1 base and J by 6 bases, leaving 6 bases between them. The CDR3 runs to 12 residues. Germline CDR1 SGHTA, CDR2 FQGTGA. This CDR3 is CASSLSGDGYTF. In DNA, the CDR3 is TGTGCCAGCAGCTTAAGCGGGGATGGCTACACCTTC.

The chain recombines TRBV18 with TRBJ2-5; TRBD2 might be the D (5 bases). V was clipped by 6 bases and J by 6 bases, with 17 bases between them. The CDR3 extends over 14 amino acids. CDR1 and CDR2 from the germline V gene are KGHSH and LQKENI. The CDR3: CASSPPGNLKTQYF. The CDR3, as DNA: TGTGCCAGCTCCCCCCCGGGGAATTTGAAGACCCAGTACTTC.